The present entry profiles one T cell receptor beta chain with its context. Its matching antigen is unknown. CDR1 is MDHEN and CDR2 is SYDVKM in the germline V gene. V was clipped by 8 bases and J by 5 bases; unmatched bases: 10. The CDR3 is 14 residues long. This sample is drawn from a study of identical twins. Whole-study results and caveats: Insertions were reduced in abundant cord blood beta clonotypes but not in memory repertoires. The study found that models underestimated out-of-frame TCR alpha sharing in monozygotic twins. The authors noted that invariant MAIT and iNKT cells could partly confound zero-insertion analyses.

Healthy Caucasians were all of the donors. In TCRdb, the 5' RACE reads were re-called with MiXCR into one record per CDR3 protein. The table lists some 1,600,000 distinct CDR3 sequences, under 35% of them singletons, with about 0.27% in the top ten. The rearrangement uses TRBV28 and TRBJ2-5; the match to TRBD2 covers 8 bases. Material: cord blood. The source of this sequence is a newborn girl in good health. The CDR3 region has the DNA TGTGCCAGCTTGAGCGGGAGCGACCGGGAGACCCAGTACTTC. The encoded protein is CASLSGSDRETQYF.